This entry concerns a single T cell receptor (beta chain). No antigen is known for it. Base qualities are not at hand, and no much larger clone is one base apart. Reading from cysteine to phenylalanine, the CDR3 counts 14 amino acids. The entry retains the CDR3 DNA only, 42 bases that are in frame from base 1. CDR1 and CDR2 (SGHTA, FQGNSA) derive from the germline V gene. V is reduced by 5 bases and J by 4 bases, leaving a spacing of 12 bases between them. This sample was taken from a study of T-cell memory formation after mild COVID-19 (dated by TCRdb to the early 2020s). For the study in its entirety: TCR sequence clusters from the two donors were found to be largely donor specific. In two donors, T-cell clones that expanded and contracted after mild COVID-19 were followed by sequencing TCRalpha and TCRbeta repertoires longitudinally. Two young, previously healthy adult volunteers, one female and one male, were included in the cohort. General findings and caveats noted by the study authors: The second-wave clones that peaked on day 37 were not confirmed to be SARS-CoV-2 specific. Some responding clones were detected in pre-infection memory, which suggested that pre-existing cross-reactive memory T cells had joined the SARS-CoV-2 response. Contracting CD4+ clones were located mainly in the CM and EM memory subsets, whereas CD8+ clones were found to be enriched in EMRA. Clones that contracted from day 15 to 85 showed balanced CD4/CD8 phenotypes, whereas a second wave of clones that expanded from day 15 to 37 leaned towards CD4+. Only a couple of mild cases were covered by the study, and larger cohorts that include severe cases with pre-infection samples were considered necessary.

Ficoll-Paque density gradient centrifugation was the method used to isolate PBMCs. Sequenced using an Illumina NovaSeq 6000. cDNA libraries for TCRalpha and TCRbeta were prepared by 5'RACE using constant-segment primers, with sample barcodes and unique molecular identifiers added. RNA was extracted from every sample with Trizol reagent. Library amplification was performed in two PCR steps, and a second sample barcode and Illumina TruSeq adapters were introduced in the second step. Sequencing of the libraries was done on an Illumina NovaSeq, producing 2 x 150 bp paired-end reads. In the original analysis: With migec v1.2.7, reads were demultiplexed and then collapsed into UMI-guided consensus sequences. With mixcr v2.1.11, UMI consensuses were aligned to TRA and TRB V and J templates and assembled into clonotypes. A clonotype was counted as expanded or contracted only when both edgeR and NoisET called the clonotype significant, with the noise models trained on biological replicates. For edgeR calls, the cutoffs were a false discovery rate-adjusted p below 0.01 and a log2 fold-change threshold of 1. As an exploratory analysis of dynamics, max-normalized trajectories of the 1000 most abundant clonotypes were examined with PCA combined with hierarchical clustering. The CD4 or CD8 phenotype of responding clones was assigned using the separately sequenced CD4+ and CD8+ repertoires. The public reads were reanalyzed by TCRdb: fastp trimming at Q25, MiXCR alignment, in-frame beta chains only. Each CDR3 protein gets just one entry, which takes the most common genes and DNA from the rows behind it. TCRdb's processing, not the study's, gives the V and J calls here. A total of about 340,000 distinct CDR3 sequences appear in this sample, around a sixth of them only once. The top ten clonotypes cover approximately 20% of the sample.

This chain joins TRBV7-2 to TRBJ1-3, with TRBD1 perhaps the D gene, on 5 matching bases. Sequencing was done on a sample of PBMCs or a T cell subset sorted from them (not recorded which). The receptor's source is a young man who had mild COVID-19 (a few samples of this study predate the infection). The sample titles of this study are shuffled in the database, so cell type and time point are left out; the donor was told from shared clones. The CDR3 protein sequence reads: CASSPGTPGNTIYF. The nucleotide sequence is TGTGCCAGCAGCCCCGGGACGCCCGGAAACACCATATATTTT.